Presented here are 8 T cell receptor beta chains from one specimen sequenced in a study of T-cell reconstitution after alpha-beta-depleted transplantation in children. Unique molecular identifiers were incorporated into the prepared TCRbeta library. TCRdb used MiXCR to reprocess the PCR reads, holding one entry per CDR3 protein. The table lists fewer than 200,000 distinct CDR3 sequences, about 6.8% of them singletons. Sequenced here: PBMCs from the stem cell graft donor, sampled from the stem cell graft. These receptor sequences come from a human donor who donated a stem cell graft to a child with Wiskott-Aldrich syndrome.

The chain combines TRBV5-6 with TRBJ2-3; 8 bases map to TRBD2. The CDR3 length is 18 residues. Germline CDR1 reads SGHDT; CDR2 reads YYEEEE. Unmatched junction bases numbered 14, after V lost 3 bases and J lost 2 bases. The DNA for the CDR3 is TGTGCCAGCAGCTACCTACTGCCGGGACTAGTCTCCACAGATACGCAGTATTTT. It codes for CASSYLLPGLVSTDTQYF.

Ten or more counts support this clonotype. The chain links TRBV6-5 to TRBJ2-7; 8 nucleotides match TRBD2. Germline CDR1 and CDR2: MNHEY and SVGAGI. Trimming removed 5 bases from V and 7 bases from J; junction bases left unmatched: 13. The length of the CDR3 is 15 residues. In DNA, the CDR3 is TGTGCCAGCAGTCCCCCGGGGCGTCGGGGGGGAGAGCAGTACTTC. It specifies CASSPPGRRGGEQYF.

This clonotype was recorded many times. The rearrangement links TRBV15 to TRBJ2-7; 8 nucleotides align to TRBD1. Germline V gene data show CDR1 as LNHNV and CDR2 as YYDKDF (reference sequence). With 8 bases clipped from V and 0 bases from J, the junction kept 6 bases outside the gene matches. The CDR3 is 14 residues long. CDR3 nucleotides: TGTGCCACCCGGCGACAGGGGAGCTCCTACGAGCAGTACTTC. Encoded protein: CATRRQGSSYEQYF.

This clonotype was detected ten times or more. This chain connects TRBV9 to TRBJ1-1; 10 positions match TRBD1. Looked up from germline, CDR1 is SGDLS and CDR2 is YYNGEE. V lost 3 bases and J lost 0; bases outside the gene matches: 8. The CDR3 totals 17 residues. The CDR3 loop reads CASSDRDRGYMNTEAFF. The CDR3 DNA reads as TGTGCCAGCAGCGACCGGGACAGGGGATACATGAACACTGAAGCTTTCTTT. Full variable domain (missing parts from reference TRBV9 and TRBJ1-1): DSGVTQTPKHLITATGQRVTLRCSPRSGDLSVYWYQQSLDQGLQFLIQYYNGEERAKGNILERFSAQQFPDLHSELNLSSLELGDSALYFCASSDRDRGYMNTEAFFGQGTRLTVV.

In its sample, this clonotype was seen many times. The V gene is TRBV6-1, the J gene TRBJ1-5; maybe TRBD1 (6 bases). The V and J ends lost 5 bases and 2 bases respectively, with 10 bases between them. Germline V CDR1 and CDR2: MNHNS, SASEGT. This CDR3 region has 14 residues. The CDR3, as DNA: TGTGCCAGCAGTCAGGACAGCCGCAATCAGCCCCAGCATTTT. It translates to CASSQDSRNQPQHF.

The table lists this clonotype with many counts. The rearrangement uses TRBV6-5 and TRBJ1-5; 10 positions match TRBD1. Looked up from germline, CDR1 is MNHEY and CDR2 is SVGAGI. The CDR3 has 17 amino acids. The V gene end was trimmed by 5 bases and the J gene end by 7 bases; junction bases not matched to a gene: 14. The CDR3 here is CASSTTSTGGLEQPQHF. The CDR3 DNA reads TGTGCCAGCAGTACTACCTCGACAGGGGGCCTTGAACAGCCCCAGCATTTT.

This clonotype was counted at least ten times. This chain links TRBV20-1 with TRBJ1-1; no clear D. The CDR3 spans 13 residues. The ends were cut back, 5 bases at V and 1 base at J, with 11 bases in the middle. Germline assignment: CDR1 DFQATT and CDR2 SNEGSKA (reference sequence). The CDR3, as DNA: TGCAGTGCTCATTCTAAGGGGAACACTGAAGCTTTCTTT. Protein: CSAHSKGNTEAFF.

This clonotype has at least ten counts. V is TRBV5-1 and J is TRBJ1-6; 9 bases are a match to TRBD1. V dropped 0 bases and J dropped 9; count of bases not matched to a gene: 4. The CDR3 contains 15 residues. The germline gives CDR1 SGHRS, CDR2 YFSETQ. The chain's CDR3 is CASSLGDRAASPLHF. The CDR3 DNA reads TGCGCCAGCAGCTTGGGGGACAGGGCTGCTTCACCCCTCCACTTT.